This is a list of T cell receptor beta chains from one sample in a study of response to subunit inactivated influenza vaccine. TCRdb itself ran the RT-PCR reads through MiXCR, one entry per CDR3 protein. The sample includes about 780,000 distinct CDR3 sequences, about a fifth seen only once; the top ten take about 11%. Sequencing used PBMCs from blood, obtained more than 4 days after vaccination. The receptor set was obtained from a man between 45 and 60 years old who received an inactivated influenza vaccine. The CDR3 runs from the conserved cysteine through the conserved F or W. The D gene is left open where the match is weak. The size entry is marked missing in some rows and otherwise reads once, few, many or a size class.

d_call: TRBD1; v_call: TRBV5-1; clone_size: -; j_call: TRBJ1-5; cdr3_nt: TGCGCCAGCAGCTTGGGGGATTTAGGGGGCGCAACTCAGCCCCAGCATTTT; cdr3_aa: CASSLGDLGGATQPQHF
d_call: TRBD2; v_call: TRBV20-1; clone_size: few; j_call: TRBJ2-1; cdr3_nt: TGCAGTGCAACCACTAGCGGGAGGGCCCTTTACAATGAGCAGTTCTTC; cdr3_aa: CSATTSGRALYNEQFF
d_call: -; v_call: TRBV5-6; clone_size: -; j_call: TRBJ2-7; cdr3_nt: TGTGCCAGCAGCTTTAACCGCTACGAGCAGTACTTC; cdr3_aa: CASSFNRYEQYF
d_call: -; v_call: TRBV6-5; clone_size: many; j_call: TRBJ1-6; cdr3_nt: TGTGCCAGCAGTTACGGGAGCTCCTATAATTCACCCCTCCACTTT; cdr3_aa: CASSYGSSYNSPLHF
d_call: TRBD1; v_call: TRBV6-5; clone_size: -; j_call: TRBJ2-6; cdr3_nt: TGTGCCAGCAGTTACGTGACAGGGGGCTCTGGGGCCAACGTCCTGACTTTC; cdr3_aa: CASSYVTGGSGANVLTF
d_call: TRBD2; v_call: TRBV20-1; clone_size: few; j_call: TRBJ2-3; cdr3_nt: TGCAGTGCTCAACCGACTAGCGGGAGGGCCCTCACAGATACGCAGTATTTT; cdr3_aa: CSAQPTSGRALTDTQYF
d_call: TRBD2; v_call: TRBV20-1; clone_size: -; j_call: TRBJ2-7; cdr3_nt: TGCACTGCTAGGCAGCGGGGAAGGTTGTACGAGCAGTACTTC; cdr3_aa: CTARQRGRLYEQYF
d_call: -; v_call: TRBV21-1; clone_size: -; j_call: TRBJ2-5; cdr3_nt: TGTGCCAGCACAGACCCCGGACAGGGGGCAGAGGAGACCCAGTACTTC; cdr3_aa: CASTDPGQGAEETQYF
d_call: TRBD1; v_call: TRBV12-3/TRBV12-4; clone_size: many; j_call: TRBJ1-1; cdr3_nt: TGTGCCAGCAGCGGACAGGGAGACGCTGAAGCTTTCTTT; cdr3_aa: CASSGQGDAEAFF
d_call: -; v_call: TRBV5-1; clone_size: few; j_call: TRBJ1-5; cdr3_nt: TGCGCCAGCAGCTTGGCGGGGGGGGAGCCCCAGCATTTT; cdr3_aa: CASSLAGGEPQHF
d_call: TRBD2; v_call: TRBV24-1; clone_size: many; j_call: TRBJ2-5; cdr3_nt: TGTGCCACCAGGGGACTAGCGGGAGAAGGCGACCAAGAGACCCAGTACTTC; cdr3_aa: CATRGLAGEGDQETQYF
d_call: -; v_call: TRBV20-1; clone_size: -; j_call: TRBJ1-1; cdr3_nt: TGCAGTGCTTCCAAGGCGGGATTTAACACTGAAGCTTTCTTT; cdr3_aa: CSASKAGFNTEAFF
d_call: TRBD1; v_call: TRBV11-2; clone_size: few; j_call: TRBJ2-7; cdr3_nt: TGTGCCAGCAGCTTAGGATTGAGTAGACAGGGGAAGGGGGCTAGGTACGAGCAGTACTTC; cdr3_aa: CASSLGLSRQGKGARYEQYF
d_call: TRBD1; v_call: TRBV6-5; clone_size: many; j_call: TRBJ2-2; cdr3_nt: TGTGCCAGCAGTTACGGGACAGGGGTAGGGTACACCGGGGAGCTGTTTTTT; cdr3_aa: CASSYGTGVGYTGELFF
d_call: -; v_call: TRBV4-3; clone_size: few; j_call: TRBJ2-1; cdr3_nt: TGCGCCAGCAGCCAAGAACTTGGAGGGTTTACTCACAATGAGCAGTTCTTC; cdr3_aa: CASSQELGGFTHNEQFF
d_call: TRBD1; v_call: TRBV11-2; clone_size: -; j_call: TRBJ1-1; cdr3_nt: TGTGCCAGCAGCAGGACAGGGGGGGAAACTGAAGCTTTCTTT; cdr3_aa: CASSRTGGETEAFF
d_call: TRBD2; v_call: TRBV6-1; clone_size: -; j_call: TRBJ2-3; cdr3_nt: TGTGCCAGCACCCCGGGAGGCGGCAGCACAGATACGCAGTATTTT; cdr3_aa: CASTPGGGSTDTQYF
d_call: TRBD2; v_call: TRBV7-2; clone_size: -; j_call: TRBJ2-5; cdr3_nt: TGTGCCAGCAGCTTAAGAGGTGCTAGCGGACAAGAGACCCAGTACTTC; cdr3_aa: CASSLRGASGQETQYF
d_call: TRBD1; v_call: TRBV6-5; clone_size: many; j_call: TRBJ1-1; cdr3_nt: TGTGCCAGCAGTTCGACAGGGAAGGCTGAAGCTTTCTTT; cdr3_aa: CASSSTGKAEAFF
d_call: -; v_call: TRBV9; clone_size: -; j_call: TRBJ2-3; cdr3_nt: TGTGCCAGCAGCGGGGACGGTCCAGCAGATACGCAGTATTTT; cdr3_aa: CASSGDGPADTQYF
d_call: TRBD2; v_call: TRBV5-5; clone_size: few; j_call: TRBJ2-5; cdr3_nt: TGTGCCAGCAGCTTTTCCCTAGCGGGGAAAGAGACCCAGTACTTC; cdr3_aa: CASSFSLAGKETQYF
d_call: TRBD1; v_call: TRBV5-1; clone_size: few; j_call: TRBJ2-3; cdr3_nt: TGCGCCAGCACCCTATTCCCCGGGACAGAGGTCACAGATACGCAGTATTTT; cdr3_aa: CASTLFPGTEVTDTQYF
d_call: TRBD1; v_call: TRBV7-9; clone_size: -; j_call: TRBJ2-5; cdr3_nt: TGTGCCGGGCTGAGGGACAGCCAAGAGACCCAGTACTTC; cdr3_aa: CAGLRDSQETQYF
d_call: -; v_call: TRBV21-1; clone_size: -; j_call: TRBJ2-7; cdr3_nt: TGTGCCAGCAGCAAGGGGGGGCGGAAACCCTACGAGCAGTACTTC; cdr3_aa: CASSKGGRKPYEQYF
d_call: -; v_call: TRBV5-1; clone_size: few; j_call: TRBJ1-4; cdr3_nt: TGCGCCAGCAGCCTGACCGGTCCAACTAATGAAAAACTGTTTTTT; cdr3_aa: CASSLTGPTNEKLFF
d_call: -; v_call: TRBV7-2; clone_size: few; j_call: TRBJ2-5; cdr3_nt: TGTGCCAGCAGCTTATCTGGGGGGCTGGCAGAGACCCAGTACTTC; cdr3_aa: CASSLSGGLAETQYF
d_call: -; v_call: TRBV6-1; clone_size: -; j_call: TRBJ1-1; cdr3_nt: TGTGCCAGCAGTCAGGGACCGATGAACACTGAAGCTTTCTTT; cdr3_aa: CASSQGPMNTEAFF
d_call: TRBD1; v_call: TRBV7-2; clone_size: few; j_call: TRBJ2-7; cdr3_nt: TGTGCCAGCGGCCAGGGACAGCTATACGAGCAGTACTTC; cdr3_aa: CASGQGQLYEQYF
d_call: TRBD1; v_call: TRBV5-1; clone_size: -; j_call: TRBJ1-2; cdr3_nt: TGCGCCAGCAGCCTGAGGACAGGGGTCCGTCGGGATGGCTACACCTTC; cdr3_aa: CASSLRTGVRRDGYTF
d_call: -; v_call: TRBV4-2; clone_size: -; j_call: TRBJ1-2; cdr3_nt: TGTGCCAGCAGCCAAGAGCTCACACAAGCTATAGGCTATGGCTACACCTTC; cdr3_aa: CASSQELTQAIGYGYTF
d_call: -; v_call: TRBV4-1; clone_size: -; j_call: TRBJ2-2; cdr3_nt: TGCGCCAGCAGCCCGGGACGGATGAGGTCCGGGGAGCTGTTTTTT; cdr3_aa: CASSPGRMRSGELFF
d_call: -; v_call: TRBV3-1; clone_size: -; j_call: TRBJ1-5; cdr3_nt: TGTGCCAGCAGCCAAGTAGAGGGCACACCCCAGCATTTT; cdr3_aa: CASSQVEGTPQHF
d_call: -; v_call: TRBV4-2; clone_size: few; j_call: TRBJ2-7; cdr3_nt: TGTGCCAGCAGCCAAGATTTCCACGAGCAGTACTTC; cdr3_aa: CASSQDFHEQYF
d_call: TRBD2; v_call: TRBV24-1; clone_size: few; j_call: TRBJ2-1; cdr3_nt: TGTGCCACCAGAGGCGGGAGTAGGGTTAACAATGAGCAGTTCTTC; cdr3_aa: CATRGGSRVNNEQFF
d_call: TRBD1; v_call: TRBV20-1; clone_size: -; j_call: TRBJ2-7; cdr3_nt: TGCAGTGCTAGGGGGACAGGGATCCACGAGCAGTACTTC; cdr3_aa: CSARGTGIHEQYF
d_call: -; v_call: TRBV27; clone_size: -; j_call: TRBJ2-1; cdr3_nt: TGTGCCAGCAGTTCCAGGAGGAGCGATGAGCAGTTCTTC; cdr3_aa: CASSSRRSDEQFF